The entry below gives a single T cell receptor beta chain sequence along with its context. This table comes from immunoSEQ multiplex PCR, and its TCRdb copy is limited to in-frame clones, with some not included. Among some 85,000 clones listed, just under 95% were seen once. Per germline, CDR1 MNHEY and CDR2 SMNVEV (reference sequence). V was clipped by 2 bases and J by 7 bases; unmatched bases: 10. The CDR3 length is 15 residues. The data belong to a study of T cell changes during pregnancy in multiple sclerosis. Specimen: peripheral blood, collected in the third trimester of pregnancy. The sequence was obtained from a female donor with multiple sclerosis, enrolled in a pregnancy study. The chain joins TRBV27 to TRBJ1-2; TRBD1 matches 7 bases. The DNA for the CDR3 is TGTGCCAGCAGTTTACTCGGACAGGCCAGGGGTGGCTACACCTTC. Its protein is CASSLLGQARGGYTF.